This TCR beta chain was sequenced for a study of blood T cells in healthy people across ages (dated by TCRdb to 2014 to 2015). Background for the entire study: In model experiments, roughly one uniquely barcoded TCR beta cDNA molecule per two T cells was captured by template switching. Age-related changes in TCR beta repertoire diversity were measured in the study by deep sequencing normalized with unique cDNA molecular identifiers. The donors were split into four age groups: young (average approximately 16 years), middle-aged (about 40), aged (more than 55) and long-lived (roughly 77). Donors of different ages were randomly distributed across sequencing lanes to avoid experimental bias. For two donors (one aged 18 to 29 and one aged 80 or older), the study analyzed two additional independent replicas of 1 million unique cDNA reads from the same blood draw. Overall study outcomes, separate from this receptor: There was a strong correlation between observed TCR beta diversity and the percentage of naive T cells measured by flow cytometry. Observed TCR beta diversity per million T cells fell roughly linearly with age, and a significant reduction was already apparent by age around 40. Because profiling used bulk unsorted PBMCs, naive and antigen-experienced compartments could not be compared conclusively. Compared with the aged group, more naive CD4+ T cells, fewer expanded clones and increased TCR diversity were shown by the long-lived group, suggesting age selection. Estimates of total diversity based on one million sequenced T cells were considered lower bounds and underestimates. The CMV infection status of donors was not known, potentially confounding age-related changes in expanded clonotypes.

The cysteine opens and the phenylalanine closes a CDR3 of 16 amino acids. Only the CDR3 part of the read is kept: 48 bases, read in frame from the first base. The junction shows trimming of 1 base on V and 2 bases on J, and the gene matches do not reach 5 bases of it. The donors were 40 or so Caucasian individuals from Russia, aged 6 to 90 years, who were systemically healthy. Each donor gave around 9.5 milliliters of peripheral blood, collected into EDTA-treated Vacutainer tubes. Ficoll-Paque density-gradient centrifugation was used to isolate PBMCs, with at least 7 million obtained per sample. Total RNA, at least 5.5 micrograms per sample, was extracted from PBMCs with Trizol reagent. Naive CD45RAhigh/CD27high T cell percentages were measured by flow cytometry on a PBMC aliquot from every donor. The method behind the library was 5' RACE. The sequencer was an Illumina HiSeq 2500. A second PCR of about 6 to 11 cycles was run with a J-beta primer mix and a sample-barcoded 5' primer. Each TCR beta cDNA molecule received a unique molecular identifier from a template-switch 5' adaptor carrying 12 random nucleotides. At least 3 million CDR3-containing paired-end reads were obtained from each sample. All of the RNA was converted into first-strand cDNA using the Mint cDNA synthesis kit, with a TRBC-specific oligonucleotide serving as the primer. After uracil-DNA glycosylase treatment, a first 18-cycle PCR used universal primers M1SS and BC2_uni_R on all cDNA. As for how the authors treated the data: Each sample was normalized by randomly selecting 1 million high-quality reads, each carrying a distinct molecular identifier. Instead of being binned into consensus sequences, reads that shared molecular identifiers were thrown out. MiTCR, set to a Q25 quality threshold and the strictest error-elimination algorithm, was used for CDR3 identification, clonotype clustering and error correction. Lower-bound total TCR beta diversity was estimated with a nonparametric unseen species model using Euler transformation. TCRdb itself trimmed the public reads at Q25 with fastp, ran MiXCR and retained productive beta chains. Rows are unified per CDR3 protein, each entry keeping the most common DNA and genes. For this entry, the V and J calls and clone size follow TCRdb and not the study's own pipeline. The sample table lists 1.4 million or so distinct CDR3 sequences, about 42% of them with a count of one. In total, the top ten clones hold 4% of the sample.

This clonotype has a count of ten or more. Its target antigen remains unknown. Qualities for individual bases were not recorded, and no much larger clone is one base off. The receptor was derived from a woman between 18 and 29 years old in good health. The chain was built from TRBV12-3 or TRBV12-4 and TRBJ2-5; 9 middle bases align to TRBD1. Sequenced: blood. Read as DNA, the sequence is TGTGCCAGCAGTTTAGTAGGGACAGGGACTCAAGAGACCCAGTACTTC. It codes for CASSLVGTGTQETQYF.